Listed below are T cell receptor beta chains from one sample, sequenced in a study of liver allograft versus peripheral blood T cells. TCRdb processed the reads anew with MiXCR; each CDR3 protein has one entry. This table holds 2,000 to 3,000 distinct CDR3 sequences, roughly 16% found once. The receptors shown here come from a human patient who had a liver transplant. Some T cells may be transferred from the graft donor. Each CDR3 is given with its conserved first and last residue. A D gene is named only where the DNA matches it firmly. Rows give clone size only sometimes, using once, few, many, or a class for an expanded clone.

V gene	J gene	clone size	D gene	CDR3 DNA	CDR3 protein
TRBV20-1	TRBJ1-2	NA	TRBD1	TGCAGTGCTAGAGACCGGACAGGGCCTCCTGGGTTC	CSARDRTGPPGF
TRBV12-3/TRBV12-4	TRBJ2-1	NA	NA	TGTGCCAGCAGTTCGTCGACTAGTCTCGGCAATGAGCAGTTCTTC	CASSSSTSLGNEQFF
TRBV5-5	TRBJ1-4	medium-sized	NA	TGTGCCAGCAGCTTGGAGTGGGGTAGTGAAAAACTGTTTTTT	CASSLEWGSEKLFF
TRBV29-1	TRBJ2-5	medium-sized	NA	TGCAGCGTTGGGCGGGATGGGAGAGAGACCCAGTACTTC	CSVGRDGRETQYF
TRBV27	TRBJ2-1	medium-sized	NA	TGTGCCAGCAGTCCAAGTCAGGGGGGTATCGGTTCAAGCGAGCAGTTCTTC	CASSPSQGGIGSSEQFF
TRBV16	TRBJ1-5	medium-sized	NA	TGTGCCAGCAGCCGCAGGGTTGATAGCAATCAGCCCCAGCATTTT	CASSRRVDSNQPQHF
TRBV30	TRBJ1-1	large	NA	TGTGCCTGGAGGACCGGGCCCCCAATGAACACTGAAGCTTTCTTT	CAWRTGPPMNTEAFF
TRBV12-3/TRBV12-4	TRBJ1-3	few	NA	TGTGCCAGCATCAAGGGGGTTGGGGGATATGGAAACACCATATATTTT	CASIKGVGGYGNTIYF
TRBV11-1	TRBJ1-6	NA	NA	TGTGCCAGCAGCTTAGCGCTGGGGCAGCCGAATTCACCCCTCCACTTT	CASSLALGQPNSPLHF
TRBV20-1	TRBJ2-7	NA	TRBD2	TGCAGTGCTAGAGTAGCGGGGCCCTCCTACGAGCAGTACTTC	CSARVAGPSYEQYF
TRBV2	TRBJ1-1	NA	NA	TGTGCCAGCAGAATTTGGGGTGGCACTGAAGCTTTCTTT	CASRIWGGTEAFF
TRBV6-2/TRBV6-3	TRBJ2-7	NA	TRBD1	TGTGCCAGCAGACCCACCACAGGGGTCCTCTCCTACGAGCAGTACTTC	CASRPTTGVLSYEQYF
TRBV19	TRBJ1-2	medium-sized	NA	TGTGCCAGCTGGGGGGGGGTCAACTATGGCTACACCTTC	CASWGGVNYGYTF
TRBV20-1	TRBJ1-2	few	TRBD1	TGCAGTGCTAGAGATTTGGGGACAGGGTTTCACTATGGCTACACCTTC	CSARDLGTGFHYGYTF
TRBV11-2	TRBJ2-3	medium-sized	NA	TGTGCCAGCGGACGCAGGGATGGAGATACGCAGTATTTT	CASGRRDGDTQYF
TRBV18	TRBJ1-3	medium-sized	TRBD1	TGTGCCAGCTCACGGCAACCCATGAAGGGGGCTACTGGAAACACCATATATTTT	CASSRQPMKGATGNTIYF
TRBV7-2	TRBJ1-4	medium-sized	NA	TGTGCCAGCAGCTTAGCCGAAGGACTTCGGGGGGAAAAACTGTTTTTT	CASSLAEGLRGEKLFF
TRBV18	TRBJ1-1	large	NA	TGTGCCAGCTCACCGGCAGAGCGATCTGAAGCTTTCTTT	CASSPAERSEAFF
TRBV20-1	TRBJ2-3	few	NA	TGCAGTGCTAGCCTTATCCCCGGGACCCTCGTGACGCAGTATTTT	CSASLIPGTLVTQYF
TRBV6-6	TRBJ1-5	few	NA	TGTGCCAGCAGTTACATAGGGGGTGGCAATCAGCCCCAGCATTTT	CASSYIGGGNQPQHF
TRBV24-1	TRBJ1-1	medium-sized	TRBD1	TGTGCCACCAGTTTGACAGGGGGGACTGAAGCTTTCTTT	CATSLTGGTEAFF
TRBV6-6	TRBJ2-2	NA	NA	TGTGCCAGCAGTTACTCAACAGGACACGGGGAGCTGTTTTTT	CASSYSTGHGELFF
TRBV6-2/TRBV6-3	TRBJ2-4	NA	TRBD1	TGTGCCAGCAGTTATAACCCAGGGGGCCCGGCCAAAAACATTCAGTACTTC	CASSYNPGGPAKNIQYF
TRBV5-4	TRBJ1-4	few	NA	TGTGCCAGCAGCTCGGGGGGGAGGGACGAAAAACTGTTTTTT	CASSSGGRDEKLFF
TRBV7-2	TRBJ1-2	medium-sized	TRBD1	TGTGCCAGCAGCTTAAGGACAGGGGAATATGGCTACACCTTC	CASSLRTGEYGYTF
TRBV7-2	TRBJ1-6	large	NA	TGTGCCAGCAGCCGGACATCTTATAATTCACCCCTCCACTTT	CASSRTSYNSPLHF
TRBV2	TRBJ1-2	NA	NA	TGTGCCAGCAGTACCCTTGGAACGGGGGGTGGCTACACCTTC	CASSTLGTGGGYTF
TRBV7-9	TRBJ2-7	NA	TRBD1	TGTGCCAGCAGCATCGGGACAGGATCCTACGAGCAGTACTTC	CASSIGTGSYEQYF
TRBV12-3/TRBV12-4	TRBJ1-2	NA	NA	TGTGCCAGCAGCTTGCATGAAAACTATGGCTACACCTTC	CASSLHENYGYTF
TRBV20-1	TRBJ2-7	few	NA	TGCAGTGCTCCAGGAGGACTTACCTCCTACGAGCAGTACTTC	CSAPGGLTSYEQYF
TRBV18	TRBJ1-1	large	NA	TGTGCCAGCTCAAGGGAAGCGGGAACTGAAGCTTTCTTT	CASSREAGTEAFF